Below, 23 T cell receptor beta chains from the same sample are listed, as sequenced in a study of control samples from healthy donors and cancer patients. This table comes from immunoSEQ multiplex PCR, and its TCRdb copy is limited to in-frame clones, with some not included. The data show 130,000 to 150,000 clones, with about nine tenths seen just once and 4.9% held by the top ten. The sample taken for sequencing was blood. These receptors were collected from a man aged 30 to 39 in good health.

V gene TRBV6-5 combines with J gene TRBJ1-4, with D possibly TRBD1 on 6 matching bases. Germline V gives CDR1 MNHEY, CDR2 SVGAGI. V was clipped by 6 bases and J by 7 bases, with 15 bases between them. This CDR3 is built from 14 residues. This CDR3 is CASRDSTGFEKLFF. In DNA form, the CDR3 reads TGTGCCAGCAGAGACTCCACAGGGTTTGAAAAACTGTTTTTT.

In its sample, this clone was seen a few times. The chain combines TRBV19 with TRBJ1-6, with 7 bases matching TRBD1. The CDR3 totals 14 residues. After removal of 5 bases from V and 7 bases from J, the junction contained 5 bases not matched to a gene. The germline V gene encodes CDR1 LNHDA and CDR2 SQIVND (reference sequence). The CDR3, as DNA: TGTGCCAGTAGTCCCCTCAGGGGGAATTCACCCCTCCACTTT. It specifies CASSPLRGNSPLHF.

This clone was recorded a few times. This sequence joins TRBV15 and TRBJ2-1; TRBD2 agrees at 8 bases. Germline loops: CDR1 LNHNV, CDR2 YYDKDF (reference sequence). This CDR3 comprises 15 residues. V was pared by 3 bases and J by 9 bases, with 10 bases of the junction left unmatched. As DNA, the CDR3 is TGTGCCACCAGCAGGAGTCGGGGGGGAGACGGTGAGCAGTTCTTC. It is translated as CATSRSRGGDGEQFF.

CDR3: CASSEIVGRGTDTQYF. CDR3 bases: TGTGCCAGCAGTGAAATAGTGGGCCGAGGCACAGATACGCAGTATTTT. The chain uses TRBV6-1 and TRBJ2-3; no firm D call. Trimming removed 2 bases from V and 1 base from J, with 13 bases in between. The CDR3 spans 16 residues. Germline loops: CDR1 MNHNS, CDR2 SASEGT.

The chain employs TRBV24-1 and TRBJ2-3, with TRBD2 matching over 10 bases. Germline CDR1 reads KGHDR; CDR2 reads SFDVKD. CDR3 length: 16 amino acids. V gave up 4 bases and J gave up 7 bases; unmatched junction bases: 10. The CDR3 coding sequence is TGTGCCACCAGTGACGTTCTAGCGGGAGCCTTTCATACGCAGTATTTT. Amino acid sequence: CATSDVLAGAFHTQYF.

The V gene is TRBV5-1, the J gene TRBJ2-3, with TRBD2 matching 12 bases. The trim removed 5 bases at V and 4 bases at J, leaving 8 bases unmatched. Germline CDR1 reads SGHRS; CDR2 reads YFSETQ. This CDR3 has 16 residues. The DNA for the CDR3 is TGCGCCAGCAGACCCCTAGCGGGGGGGCAGGCAGATACGCAGTATTTT. This gives the protein CASRPLAGGQADTQYF.

This chain links TRBV6-5 with TRBJ2-3, with 7 bases lining up with TRBD2. Germline CDR1 is MNHEY and CDR2 is SVGAGI. The CDR3 consists of 15 residues. V dropped 7 bases and J dropped 5; count of bases not matched to a gene: 12. This CDR3 reads CASIPRGGMIDTQYF. Written as DNA, the CDR3 is TGTGCCAGCATACCCCGGGGAGGGATGATAGATACGCAGTATTTT.

The chain recombines TRBV28 with TRBJ1-2; tentative D call: TRBD1 (5 bases). CDR1 and CDR2 from the germline V gene are MDHEN and SYDVKM. CDR3 length: 15 amino acids. Trimming removed 3 bases from V and 8 bases from J, with 19 bases in between. For the CDR3, the DNA is TGTGCCAGCAGTTTTGGGGCTCGGGTTGGTTGGGGCTACACCTTC. The encoded protein is CASSFGARVGWGYTF.

The rearrangement links TRBV5-1 to TRBJ1-4; 7 bases line up with TRBD1. The J segment lost 3 bases and the V segment lost 0 bases, leaving 11 bases of the junction unmatched. This CDR3 has 18 residues. Germline values: CDR1 SGHRS, CDR2 YFSETQ. CDR3 sequence (DNA): TGCGCCAGCAGCTTGGTTTCAGGGGGTGGTGCCCCTAATGAAAAACTGTTTTTT. Its translation: CASSLVSGGGAPNEKLFF.

The genes are TRBV19 and TRBJ1-5; 9 positions agree with TRBD1. This CDR3 comprises 14 residues. Germline assignment: CDR1 LNHDA and CDR2 SQIVND (reference sequence). The trim removed 6 bases at V and 5 bases at J, leaving 5 bases unmatched. The CDR3 DNA reads as TGTGCCAGTAGCCACGGGACAGGGCATCAGCCCCAGCATTTT. Protein sequence: CASSHGTGHQPQHF.

The chain employs TRBV5-5 and TRBJ2-7; D is unresolved. This CDR3 is 13 amino acids long. Germline CDR1 and CDR2: SGHKS and YYEKEE (reference sequence). The V and J ends lost 7 bases and 5 bases respectively, with 16 bases between them. The CDR3 DNA follows: TGTGCCAGCGGAAAGCTATCGGAACACGAGCAGTACTTC. The encoded protein is CASGKLSEHEQYF. The variable domain in full, completed from reference TRBV5-5 and TRBJ2-7, reads DAGVTQSPTHLIKTRGQQVTLRCSPISGHKSVSWYQQVLGQGPQFIFQYYEKEERGRGNFPDRFSARQFPNYSSELNVNALLLGDSALYLCASGKLSEHEQYFGPGTRLTVT.

The V call is TRBV19, the J call TRBJ1-4; 9 bases match TRBD1. The CDR3 is made up of 13 amino acids. The trim removed 6 bases at V and 7 bases at J, leaving 3 bases unmatched. The germline CDR1 and CDR2 sequences are LNHDA and SQIVND (reference sequence). The CDR3 coding sequence is TGTGCCAGTAGCCGGGACAGGGTTGAAAAACTGTTTTTT. It yields the protein CASSRDRVEKLFF.

The chain recombines TRBV27 with TRBJ1-6; D call uncertain. The CDR3 is 15 amino acids. V lost 4 bases and J lost 7, with 14 bases in between. The V gene's germline CDR1 is MNHEY and CDR2 SMNVEV (reference sequence). In nucleotides, the CDR3 is TGTGCCAGCAGTTCTAGGGAGTTGATGAATTCACCCCTCCACTTT. The encoded protein is CASSSRELMNSPLHF.

The rearrangement links TRBV2 to TRBJ1-1, with 7 bases matching TRBD1. There are 14 residues in the CDR3. The V gene's germline CDR1 is SNHLY and CDR2 FYNNEI. Losses at the gene ends were 6 bases for V and 4 bases for J; bases not matched to a gene: 8. CDR3 nucleotides: TGTGCCAGCAGCCGGGACAGTGCGGGCACTGAAGCTTTCTTT. Protein product: CASSRDSAGTEAFF. Full variable domain (missing parts from reference TRBV2 and TRBJ1-1): EPEVTQTPSHQVTQMGQEVILRCVPISNHLYFYWYRQILGQKVEFLVSFYNNEISEKSEIFDDQFSVERPDGSNFTLKIRSTKLEDSAMYFCASSRDSAGTEAFFGQGTRLTVV.

The V gene is TRBV9, the J gene TRBJ2-3, with D perhaps TRBD1 or TRBD2 (7 bases each). The ends were cut back, 6 bases at V and 2 bases at J, with 19 bases in the middle. The CDR3 is made up of 16 amino acids. The germline gives CDR1 SGDLS, CDR2 YYNGEE. CDR3 region: CASTEGARGPTDTQYF. The CDR3 nucleotides are TGTGCCAGCACGGAGGGGGCGCGGGGGCCCACAGATACGCAGTATTTT.

Only one count was recorded for this clone. The chain couples TRBV19 to TRBJ1-5; perhaps TRBD1 as D (5 bases). Germline V gives CDR1 LNHDA, CDR2 SQIVND (reference sequence). This CDR3 has 14 residues. Trimming removed 3 bases at V and 6 bases at J, with 12 bases between. In DNA form, the CDR3 reads TGTGCCAGTAGTATTTACGTCGACAGTCAGCCCCAGCATTTT. Its translation: CASSIYVDSQPQHF.

The rearrangement uses TRBV3-1 (or the pseudogene TRBV3-2) and TRBJ1-1; no reliable D call. The CDR3 runs 13 residues. Trimming left V 4 bases short and J 0 bases short, with 6 bases between. Germline V CDR1 and CDR2: LGHDT, YNNKEL (reference sequence). The CDR3 region has the DNA TGTGCCAGCAGCCGTAACCTGAACACTGAAGCTTTCTTT. Its protein is CASSRNLNTEAFF.

V gene TRBV5-4 combines with J gene TRBJ2-7, with D maybe TRBD1 (6 bases). V shed 2 bases and J shed 6 bases, with 15 bases lying between them. From germline, CDR1 is SGHNT and CDR2 YYREEE (reference sequence). The CDR3 covers 14 residues. DNA of the CDR3: TGTGCCAGCAGCTTTAACTCCAGGGGTGGCGAGCAGTACTTC. Protein: CASSFNSRGGEQYF.

Concerning this clone: Sequence at one end of the junction differs from germline and may be a read error. The CDR3 sequence is CATSDPAGGAYAYTF. In DNA, the CDR3 is TGTGCCACCAGTGACCCTGCGGGGGGCGCTTATGCCTACACCTTC. The chain links TRBV24-1 to TRBJ1-2, with a tentative D call TRBD1 (6 bases). The germline V gene has CDR1 KGHDR and CDR2 SFDVKD. The CDR3 length is 15 residues.

The V call is TRBV2, the J call TRBJ1-1; D not certain. CDR3 size: 15 residues. Germline V lookup: CDR1 SNHLY, CDR2 FYNNEI. Trimming pared 2 bases from V and 1 base from J, leaving 11 bases between. The CDR3 region is CASSESRTANTEAFF. The CDR3, as DNA: TGTGCCAGCAGTGAATCTAGGACTGCGAACACTGAAGCTTTCTTT.

The chain is built from TRBV7-2 and TRBJ2-1; no reliable D call. This CDR3 is 15 amino acids long. Trimming pared 1 base from V and 4 bases from J, leaving 11 bases between. The germline CDR1 and CDR2 sequences are SGHTA and FQGNSA. Here the CDR3 DNA reads TGTGCCAGCAGCTTAGGCTCATATCTGTACAATGAGCAGTTCTTC. It specifies CASSLGSYLYNEQFF.

This clone has only one observation. This rearrangement joins TRBV5-6 to TRBJ2-5, with 12 positions matching TRBD2. Germline V gene sequence: CDR1 SGHDT, CDR2 YYEEEE. V lost 2 bases and J lost 5; bases outside the gene matches: 4. The CDR3 length is 15 residues. CDR3 protein: CASSLPSGRGETQYF. CDR3 sequence (DNA): TGTGCCAGCAGCTTACCTAGCGGGAGGGGTGAGACCCAGTACTTC.

This sequence joins TRBV5-1 and TRBJ1-5; D not resolved. Trimming removed 5 bases at V and 0 bases at J, with 12 bases between. This CDR3 has 15 amino acids. Germline V lookup: CDR1 SGHRS, CDR2 YFSETQ. The CDR3, as DNA: TGCGCCAGCAGTTTCATGGGGAATAGCAATCAGCCCCAGCATTTT. Protein: CASSFMGNSNQPQHF.